What follows is one T cell receptor (beta chain) and its context. Its specificity is not known. TCRdb's table, derived via immunoSEQ multiplex PCR, lists solely in-frame clones and lacks some. The table lists tens of thousands of clones, approximately 86% of them singletons, with around 6% in the top ten. The sample originates from a study of identifying expanded T cells in peripheral blood. V was shortened by 4 bases and J by 5 bases, with 26 bases between the two germline ends. The germline gives CDR1 SGHTA, CDR2 FQGNSA. The CDR3 spans 18 residues. Study-level results: About 1.2 clones differed between technical replicates, versus around 15 and 19 over time.

V is TRBV7-2 and J is TRBJ2-5, with D uncertain. This sequence was found in a person between 18 and 75 years old in good health. Material for sequencing was blood. DNA of the CDR3: TGTGCCAGCAGCTCCGACGACGTTAAAGGAGACCCTTGGGAGACCCAGTACTTC. Its protein product is CASSSDDVKGDPWETQYF.